The 20 T cell receptor beta chains below come from one sample, sequenced in a study of blood T cell repertoires in COVID-19. Produced via immunoSEQ multiplex PCR; TCRdb's table is partial and in-frame only. The table includes some 700,000 clones, more than 80% detected once. Source material: peripheral blood. These receptors were obtained from a young woman with acute or convalescent COVID-19.

V usage is TRBV11-3 and J usage is TRBJ1-3; TRBD1 might be the D (6 bases). The germline CDR1 and CDR2 sequences are SGHNT and YENEEA. There are 15 residues in the CDR3. Trimming removed 5 bases from V and 0 bases from J, with 11 bases in between. The CDR3 DNA reads TGTGCCAGCAGCCAGGACAGCCACTCTGGAAACACCATATATTTT. It translates to CASSQDSHSGNTIYF.

The rearrangement joins TRBV3-1 (or the pseudogene TRBV3-2) to TRBJ2-5; no reliable D call. The CDR3 is 14 amino acids. Germline values: CDR1 LGHDT, CDR2 YNNKEL (reference sequence). V lost 0 bases to trimming and J lost 4 bases, with 9 bases between them. CDR3 nucleotides: TGTGCCAGCAGCCAAGATGTGGTAGTAGAGACCCAGTACTTC. Its translation: CASSQDVVVETQYF.

The chain employs TRBV4-2 and TRBJ1-5, with 7 bases matching TRBD1. CDR3 length equals 17 residues. Losses at the gene ends were 0 bases for V and 0 bases for J; bases not matched to a gene: 5. From germline, CDR1 is LGHNA and CDR2 YNFKEQ. As DNA, the CDR3 is TGTGCCAGCAGCCAAGATGGGACAGAACTTAGCAATCAGCCCCAGCATTTT. This sequence encodes CASSQDGTELSNQPQHF.

The chain is built from TRBV28 and TRBJ2-3; the match to TRBD2 covers 7 bases. CDR3 length equals 12 residues. Trimming took 2 bases from V and 10 from J; bases not matched to a gene: 3. The germline V gene encodes CDR1 MDHEN and CDR2 SYDVKM. CDR3 loop: CASSLTGLAQYF. DNA for the CDR3: TGTGCCAGCAGTTTAACCGGACTAGCGCAGTATTTT.

Remarks on this clone: The sample holds other DNA sequences that translate to the same CDR3. The chain links TRBV7-2 to TRBJ1-2; possible D gene TRBD1, 6 bases. Germline lookup yields CDR1 SGHTA and CDR2 FQGNSA. The CDR3 consists of 14 residues. V lost 0 bases and J 4 bases, leaving 9 bases between the germline ends. CDR3 coding DNA: TGTGCCAGCAGCTTAGCGGGGGCAGGCTATGGCTACACCTTC. Translation: CASSLAGAGYGYTF.

Of note for this clone: One junction end does not reproduce the germline sequence, and a read error may be involved. V gene TRBV5-6 combines with J gene TRBJ2-7; D might be TRBD1 (5 bases). The CDR3 has 13 residues. Germline V gene sequence: CDR1 SGHDT, CDR2 YYEEEE. The CDR3 reads CASSPGRQRSLDF. The CDR3 bases are TGTGCCAGCAGCCCGGGCCGACAGCGATCCTTGGACTTC.

V usage is TRBV7-9 and J usage is TRBJ2-5; D perhaps matches TRBD1 (6 bases). The CDR3 runs 13 residues. Trimming left V 4 bases short and J 5 bases short, with 11 bases between. Germline V gene sequence: CDR1 SEHNR, CDR2 FQNEAQ (reference sequence). The DNA of the CDR3 is TGTGCCAGCAGCTCATGGGACATCGAGACCCAGTACTTC. This translates into CASSSWDIETQYF.

CDR3 protein: CASLGQAPMGYTF. DNA of the CDR3: TGTGCCAGCTTAGGACAGGCCCCAATGGGCTACACCTTC. The chain employs TRBV28 and TRBJ1-2; TRBD1 matches at 7 bases. Germline V gives CDR1 MDHEN, CDR2 SYDVKM. This CDR3 is built from 13 residues. Losses at the gene ends were 8 bases for V and 8 bases for J; bases not matched to a gene: 11.

J is TRBJ1-2 and V is TRBV7-2, with TRBD1 matching 8 bases. Germline-derived CDR1 and CDR2 are SGHTA and FQGNSA. This CDR3 has 15 residues. Unmatched junction bases numbered 7, after V lost 5 bases and J lost 2 bases. CDR3 loop: CASSLGQGINYGYTF. The CDR3 bases are TGTGCCAGCAGCCTAGGACAGGGTATAAACTATGGCTACACCTTC.

The rearrangement joins TRBV19 to TRBJ1-5; D perhaps matches TRBD1 (6 bases). Germline CDR1 and CDR2: LNHDA and SQIVND (reference sequence). The V end lost 5 bases, the J end lost 4 bases, and 9 bases lay between the germline ends. The CDR3 sequence is 13 residues long. This CDR3 is CASSRDKNQPQHF. CDR3 sequence (DNA): TGTGCCAGTAGTCGGGACAAGAATCAGCCCCAGCATTTT.

The DNA for the CDR3 is TGTGCCAGCAGTTTTTTGGCGGGCATCGAGCAGTACTTC. This encodes CASSFLAGIEQYF. The chain recombines TRBV28 with TRBJ2-7, with D perhaps matching TRBD2 (5 bases). The germline CDR1 and CDR2 sequences are MDHEN and SYDVKM. With 3 bases removed from V and 6 bases from J, the gap between germline ends came to 12 bases. The CDR3 sequence is 13 residues long.

There are a few counts of this clone. J is TRBJ2-2 and V is TRBV5-1; 7 bases map to TRBD1. CDR1 and CDR2 (germline): SGHRS, YFSETQ. The CDR3 loop spans 15 amino acids. Trimming cost V 4 bases and J 7 bases; bases outside gene matches: 10. The CDR3 DNA is TGCGCCAGCAGCGCCGGGACAGCCGACCTCGGGGAGCTGTTTTTT. Translating gives CASSAGTADLGELFF.

The J gene is TRBJ2-7, the V gene TRBV9, with a weak D call TRBD1 (6 bases). CDR1 and CDR2 from the germline V gene are SGDLS and YYNGEE. V was trimmed by 4 bases and J by 5 bases, leaving 10 bases between them. The CDR3 sequence is 12 residues long. CDR3 amino acids: CASSPEGDEQYF. CDR3 nucleotides: TGTGCCAGCAGCCCCGAGGGGGACGAGCAGTACTTC.

Here the CDR3 reads CASSLGQGAAGANVLTF. DNA of the CDR3: TGTGCCAGCAGCTTAGGGCAGGGGGCTGCTGGGGCCAACGTCCTGACTTTC. This chain joins TRBV11-2 and TRBJ2-6; TRBD1 agrees at 8 bases. V dropped 1 base and J dropped 2; count of bases not matched to a gene: 4. In germline, CDR1 is SGHAT, CDR2 FQNNGV. The CDR3 runs to 17 residues.

This clone occurred many times. The DNA for the CDR3 is TGTGCCAGCTCAGGGGAGCCCTATGGCTACACCTTC. As protein: CASSGEPYGYTF. This chain joins TRBV5-4 and TRBJ1-2, with D possibly TRBD1 on 6 matching bases. Germline CDR1 SGHNT, CDR2 YYREEE (reference sequence). The V gene lost 7 bases and the J gene lost 4 bases, with 11 bases spanning the gap. CDR3 length equals 12 residues. The full variable domain, with the rest looked up from reference TRBV5-4 and TRBJ1-2, is ETGVTQSPTHLIKTRGQQVTLRCSSQSGHNTVSWYQQALGQGPQFIFQYYREEENGRGNFPPRFSGLQFPNYSSELNVNALELDDSALYLCASSGEPYGYTFGSGTRLTVV.

The V and J genes are TRBV19 and TRBJ1-2; TRBD1 aligns across 9 bases. This CDR3 has 15 amino acids. Germline CDR1 reads LNHDA; CDR2 reads SQIVND (reference sequence). Unmatched junction bases numbered 2, after V lost 1 base and J lost 2 bases. In nucleotides, the CDR3 is TGTGCCAGTAGTATAGGCGGGACAGGGAACTATGGCTACACCTTC. It translates to CASSIGGTGNYGYTF.

CDR3 amino acids: CASSPRFGGNSGNTIYF. The CDR3 DNA sequence: TGTGCCAGCAGCCCGCGGTTCGGGGGAAACTCTGGAAACACCATATATTTT. The J gene is TRBJ1-3, the V gene TRBV27; TRBD1 might be the D (5 bases). Germline CDR1 and CDR2: MNHEY and SMNVEV (reference sequence). V was clipped by 6 bases and J by 0 bases, with 18 bases between them. The CDR3 sequence is 17 residues long.

The chain recombines TRBV29-1 with TRBJ1-1, with D possibly matching TRBD1 (6 bases). Deletions cut 6 bases from V and 1 base from J, with 12 bases between. CDR3 length: 13 residues. Germline CDR1 and CDR2: SQVTM and ANQGSEA. Here the CDR3 reads CSVVKGENTEAFF. As DNA, the CDR3 is TGCAGCGTAGTAAAGGGGGAGAACACTGAAGCTTTCTTT.

The chain joins TRBV7-2 to TRBJ1-2; D perhaps matches TRBD1 (6 bases). With 5 bases removed from V and 1 base from J, the gap between germline ends came to 14 bases. The CDR3 runs to 15 residues. The germline V gene encodes CDR1 SGHTA and CDR2 FQGNSA. This chain's CDR3 is CASSRQTGDNYGYTF. The CDR3 region has the DNA TGTGCCAGCAGCCGCCAGACAGGCGATAACTATGGCTACACCTTC. The complete variable domain, with remaining parts taken from reference TRBV7-2 and TRBJ1-2, reads GAGVSQSPSNKVTEKGKDVELRCDPISGHTALYWYRQSLGQGLEFLIYFQGNSAPDKSGLPSDRFSAERTGGSVSTLTIQRTQQEDSAVYLCASSRQTGDNYGYTFGSGTRLTVV.

The CDR3, as DNA: TGTGCCAGCAGCCAACGCCTTGTGGAGGTCAACTATGGCTACACCTTC. It is translated as CASSQRLVEVNYGYTF. The chain uses TRBV3-1 (or the pseudogene TRBV3-2) and TRBJ1-2; D gene uncertain. CDR3 length: 16 residues. V was clipped by 2 bases and J by 2 bases, with 15 bases between them. CDR1 is LGHDT, CDR2 YNNKEL, per germline (reference sequence).